This entry is about one T cell receptor (delta chain). The antigen is undetermined. The data derive from a study of Vδ1+ human thymocytes. Germline loops: CDR1 TSWWSYY, CDR2 QGS. This CDR3 is built from 23 residues. The J segment lost 0 bases and the V segment lost 5 bases, leaving 25 bases of the junction unmatched. Sequences come from RNA converted to cDNA by reverse transcription. Pooled V-gene forward primers with one constant-region reverse primer generated the CDR3 amplicons by multiplex PCR. TCRdb reprocessed the multiplex PCR reads using CATT. Counted here are 70,000 or so delta-chain clones, 30% to 45% occurring once; the ten biggest clones make up approximately 0.3%. Notes on the study in general: Approximately 20% of thymic delta-chain sequences were Vdelta2, with few Vdelta3, unlike blood Vdelta1+ controls. In the thymus, TRG and TRD repertoires looked highly polyclonal with Gaussian CDR3 lengths.

The sorted cells were CD3+ Vdelta1+ Vdelta2- thymocytes from alphabeta-depleted thymus. The chain has TRDV1 and TRDJ1; 12 nucleotides line up with TRDD3. The receptor's source is a boy under two years old who had congenital heart surgery. Sequencing used Vdelta1+ gamma-delta thymocytes from the thymus. The subset is: FACS-sorted CD3+ TCRalphabeta- TCRVdelta1+ TCRVdelta2- thymocytes. The CDR3 bases are TGTGCTCTTGGGTATTCCTACGAGTACTGGGGGATACCGAATGGCTCGTACACCGATAAACTCATCTTT. Its protein is CALGYSYEYWGIPNGSYTDKLIF.